These 10 T cell receptor beta chains were all obtained from the same sample, sequenced in a study of early T cells in non-severe SARS-CoV-2 infection (dated by TCRdb to the early 2020s). Receptor amplification or capture employed 5' RACE. These reads were obtained on a NextSeq 500. TCRdb cleaned the public reads at Q25 with fastp, built clones with MiXCR and kept in-frame beta chains. Each entry merges the rows of one CDR3 protein and shows their most common DNA and genes. This sample has some 62,000 distinct CDR3 sequences in its table, and approximately 10% of those were observed once. Of the sample, 1.2% is held by the ten largest clones. The sequencing sample was made of whole blood. The receptors here all came from an adult who was a healthcare worker with PCR-confirmed SARS-CoV-2 infection or an uninfected control (not recorded which).

This clonotype occurred a few times. The rearrangement links TRBV12-3 or TRBV12-4 to TRBJ1-3; TRBD1 aligns across 9 bases. V trimming: 5 bases; J trimming: 2 bases; junction bases outside the gene matches: 7. The CDR3 has 16 amino acids. CDR3 in DNA: TGTGCCAGCAGTCGGGGGACAGGGAGGCCTGGAAACACCATATATTTT. This translates into CASSRGTGRPGNTIYF.

This clonotype was detected ten times or more. V usage is TRBV4-1 and J usage is TRBJ2-7, with no clear D. This CDR3 has 13 amino acids. Germline CDR1 is MGHRA and CDR2 is YSYEKL. Trimming left V 1 base short and J 3 bases short, with 7 bases between. CDR3 nucleotide sequence: TGCGCCAGCAGCCAAGCCTTCGGCTACGAGCAGTACGTC. It yields the protein CASSQAFGYEQYV.

This clonotype was observed at least ten times. The rearrangement links TRBV11-2 to TRBJ1-3; 8 nucleotides align to TRBD1. Unmatched junction bases numbered 8, after V lost 5 bases and J lost 2 bases. From germline, CDR1 is SGHAT and CDR2 FQNNGV. There are 16 residues in the CDR3. CDR3 amino acids: CASSRGQGSAGNTIYF. Here the CDR3 DNA reads TGTGCCAGCAGCCGTGGACAGGGATCCGCTGGAAACACCATATATTTT. Looking up the rest from reference TRBV11-2 and TRBJ1-3 gives the full variable domain: EAGVAQSPRYKIIEKRQSVAFWCNPISGHATLYWYQQILGQGPKLLIQFQNNGVVDDSQLPKDRFSAERLKGVDSTLKIQPAKLEDSAVYLCASSRGQGSAGNTIYFGEGSWLTVV.

This clonotype appeared many times. V usage is TRBV20-1 and J usage is TRBJ2-1, with D possibly matching TRBD1 (5 bases). CDR3 length equals 13 residues. The ends were cut back, 7 bases at V and 11 bases at J, with 21 bases in the middle. Germline V gives CDR1 DFQATT, CDR2 SNEGSKA (reference sequence). The CDR3 region has the DNA TGCAGTGTAGTAAGCCAGGGTGTCGCCAAGCAGTTCTTC. Amino acid sequence: CSVVSQGVAKQFF.

This clonotype was detected many times. One end of the junction varies from germline; a read error may be responsible. The chain is built from TRBV14 and TRBJ1-2; D not certain. Germline V lookup: CDR1 SGHDN, CDR2 FVKESK. The length of the CDR3 is 13 residues. This CDR3 reads CASSQAANYGYTF. The DNA for the CDR3 is TGTGCCAGCAGCCAAGCCGCTAACTATGGCTACACTTTC.

The chain carries TRBV30 and TRBJ1-2; D possibly corresponds to TRBD1 (5 bases). The CDR3 contains 15 residues. Per germline, CDR1 GTSNPN and CDR2 SVGIG (reference sequence). V was shortened by 3 bases and J by 7 bases, with 21 bases between the two germline ends. The chain's CDR3 is CAWSTYAGTRIGYTF. The DNA for the CDR3 is TGTGCCTGGAGCACCTATGCAGGGACCCGAATTGGCTACACCTTC.

The chain recombines TRBV5-4 with TRBJ2-1; no clear D gene. Trimming pared 3 bases from V and 0 bases from J, leaving 10 bases between. The germline gives CDR1 SGHNT, CDR2 YYREEE (reference sequence). The CDR3 length is 15 residues. The chain's CDR3 is CASSYETSSYNEQFF. The CDR3 bases are TGTGCCAGCAGCTACGAGACGAGCTCCTACAATGAGCAGTTCTTC.

This clonotype was detected a few times. The chain joins TRBV30 to TRBJ1-1, with a possible D match to TRBD1 (5 bases). Trimming took 4 bases from V and 1 from J, leaving 10 bases between them. The CDR3 has 13 amino acids. Germline V gives CDR1 GTSNPN, CDR2 SVGIG (reference sequence). The CDR3 DNA reads TGTGCCTGGAACTTCGGACAGAACACTGAAGCTTTCTTT. Its protein product is CAWNFGQNTEAFF.

This clonotype occurred a few times. J is TRBJ2-7 and V is TRBV3-1; TRBD2 is a possible D gene (5 bases). This CDR3 spans 14 amino acids. The germline V gene encodes CDR1 LGHDT and CDR2 YNNKEL (reference sequence). Deletions cut 5 bases from V and 2 bases from J, with 13 bases between. The CDR3 here is CASSAASGPYEQYV. In DNA form, the CDR3 reads TGTGCCAGCAGCGCCGCCAGCGGACCCTACGAGCAGTACGTC.

This clonotype has more than one count but fewer than ten. The genes are TRBV11-2 and TRBJ2-4; possible D gene TRBD2, 6 bases. Trimming removed 4 bases from V and 0 bases from J, with 7 bases in between. Germline lookup yields CDR1 SGHAT and CDR2 FQNNGV. The CDR3 sequence is 14 residues long. The CDR3 loop reads CASSSGVAKNIQYF. In DNA form, the CDR3 reads TGTGCCAGCAGCTCGGGAGTAGCCAAAAACATTCAGTACTTC.